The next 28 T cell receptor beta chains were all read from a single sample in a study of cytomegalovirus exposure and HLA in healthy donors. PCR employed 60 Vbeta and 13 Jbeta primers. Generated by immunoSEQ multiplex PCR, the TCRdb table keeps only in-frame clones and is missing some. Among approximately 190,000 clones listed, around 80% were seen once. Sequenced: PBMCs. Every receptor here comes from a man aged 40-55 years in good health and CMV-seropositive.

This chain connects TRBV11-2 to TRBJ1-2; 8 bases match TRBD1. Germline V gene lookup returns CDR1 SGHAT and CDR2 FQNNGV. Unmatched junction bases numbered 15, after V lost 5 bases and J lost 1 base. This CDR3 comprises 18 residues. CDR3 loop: CASSGERTGREGNYGYTF. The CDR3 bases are TGTGCCAGCAGCGGGGAACGGACAGGGAGGGAGGGTAACTATGGCTACACCTTC.

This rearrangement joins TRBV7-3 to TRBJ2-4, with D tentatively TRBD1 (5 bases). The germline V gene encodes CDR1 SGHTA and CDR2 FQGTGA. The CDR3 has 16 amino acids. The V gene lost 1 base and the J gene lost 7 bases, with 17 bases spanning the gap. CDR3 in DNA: TGTGCCAGCAGCTTAAACCGACAGAGCGTTTCGAACATTCAGTACTTC. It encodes CASSLNRQSVSNIQYF.

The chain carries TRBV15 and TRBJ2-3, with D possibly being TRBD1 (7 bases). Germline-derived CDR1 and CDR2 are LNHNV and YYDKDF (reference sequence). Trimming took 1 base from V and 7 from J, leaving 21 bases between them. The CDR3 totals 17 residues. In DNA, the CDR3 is TGTGCCACCAGCAGAGTTGGGACAGCAGGAGGGTCCCATACGCAGTATTTT. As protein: CATSRVGTAGGSHTQYF.

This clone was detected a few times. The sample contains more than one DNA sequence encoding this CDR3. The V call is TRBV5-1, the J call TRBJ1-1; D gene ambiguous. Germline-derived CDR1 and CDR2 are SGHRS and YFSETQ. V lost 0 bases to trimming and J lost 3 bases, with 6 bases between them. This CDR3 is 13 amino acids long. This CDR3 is CASSLGQDTEAFF. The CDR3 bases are TGCGCCAGCAGCTTGGGACAAGACACTGAAGCTTTCTTT.

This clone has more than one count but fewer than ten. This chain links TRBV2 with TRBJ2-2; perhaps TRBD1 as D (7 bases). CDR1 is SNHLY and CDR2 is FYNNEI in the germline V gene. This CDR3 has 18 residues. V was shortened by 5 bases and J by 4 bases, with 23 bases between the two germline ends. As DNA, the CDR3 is TGTGCCAGCAGTCCCCGAGGGCCTAGCGCAGGGGGCACCGGGGAGCTGTTTTTT. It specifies CASSPRGPSAGGTGELFF.

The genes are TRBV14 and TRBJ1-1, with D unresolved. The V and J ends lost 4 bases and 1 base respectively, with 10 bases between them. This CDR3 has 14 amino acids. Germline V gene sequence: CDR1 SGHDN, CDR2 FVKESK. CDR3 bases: TGTGCCAGCAGCCCTTTTGGCAGGAACACTGAAGCTTTCTTT. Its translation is CASSPFGRNTEAFF.

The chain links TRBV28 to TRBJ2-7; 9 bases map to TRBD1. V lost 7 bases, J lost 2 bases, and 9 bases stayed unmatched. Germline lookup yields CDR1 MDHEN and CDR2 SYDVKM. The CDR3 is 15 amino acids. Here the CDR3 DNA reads TGTGCCAGCAAACAACAGGGGGCGGCTACCTACGAGCAGTACTTC. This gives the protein CASKQQGAATYEQYF.

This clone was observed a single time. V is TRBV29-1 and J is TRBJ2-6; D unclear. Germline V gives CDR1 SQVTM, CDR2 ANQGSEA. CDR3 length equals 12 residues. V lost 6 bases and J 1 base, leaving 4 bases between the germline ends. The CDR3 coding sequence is TGCAGCGTCCAGTCTGGGGCCAACGTCCTGACTTTC. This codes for CSVQSGANVLTF.

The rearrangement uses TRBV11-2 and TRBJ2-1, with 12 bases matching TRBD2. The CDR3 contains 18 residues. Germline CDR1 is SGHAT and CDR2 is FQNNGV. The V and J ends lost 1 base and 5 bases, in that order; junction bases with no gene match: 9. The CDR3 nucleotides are TGTGCCAGCAGCTTAGCCCCTAGCGGGAGGGCCGTAAACAATGAGCAGTTCTTC. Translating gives CASSLAPSGRAVNNEQFF.

CDR3 sequence (DNA): TGTGCCAGCAGCCCCTACACCGGGACAGGGAGCGAGCAGTACTTC. Translated, it gives CASSPYTGTGSEQYF. The chain carries TRBV7-9 and TRBJ2-5; TRBD1 agrees at 9 bases. The J call may be in error: the DNA end matches TRBJ2-7 better. This CDR3 is 15 amino acids long. Germline CDR1 SEHNR, CDR2 FQNEAQ (reference sequence).

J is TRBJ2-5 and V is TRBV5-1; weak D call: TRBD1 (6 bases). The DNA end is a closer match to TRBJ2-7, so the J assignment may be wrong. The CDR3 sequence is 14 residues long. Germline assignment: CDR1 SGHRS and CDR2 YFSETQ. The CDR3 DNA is TGCGCCAGCAGCACCTGGACAGACTCCTACGAGCAGTACTTC. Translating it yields CASSTWTDSYEQYF.

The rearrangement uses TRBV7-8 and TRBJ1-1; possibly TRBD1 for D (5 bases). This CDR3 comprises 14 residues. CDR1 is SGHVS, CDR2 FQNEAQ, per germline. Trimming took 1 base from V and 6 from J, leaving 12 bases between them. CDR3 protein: CASSLELGEAEAFF. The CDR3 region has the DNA TGTGCCAGCAGCTTAGAATTGGGGGAGGCTGAAGCTTTCTTT.

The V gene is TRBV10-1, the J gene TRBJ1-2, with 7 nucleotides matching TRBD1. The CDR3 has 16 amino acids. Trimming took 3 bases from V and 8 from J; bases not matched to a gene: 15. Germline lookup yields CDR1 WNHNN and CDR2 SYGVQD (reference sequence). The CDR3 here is CASSDRDSGVSNGYTF. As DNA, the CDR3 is TGCGCCAGCAGTGATAGGGACAGTGGGGTGAGTAACGGCTACACCTTC.

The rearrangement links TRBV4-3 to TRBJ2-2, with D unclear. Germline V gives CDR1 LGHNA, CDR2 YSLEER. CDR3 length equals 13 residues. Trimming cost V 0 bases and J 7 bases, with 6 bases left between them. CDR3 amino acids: CASSQDRVGELFF. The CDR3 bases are TGCGCCAGCAGCCAAGATCGGGTCGGGGAGCTGTTTTTT.

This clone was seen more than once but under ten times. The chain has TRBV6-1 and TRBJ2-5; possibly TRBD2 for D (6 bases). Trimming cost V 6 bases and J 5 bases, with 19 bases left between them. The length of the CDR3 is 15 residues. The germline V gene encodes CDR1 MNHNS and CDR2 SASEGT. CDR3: CASRREHGLRETQYF. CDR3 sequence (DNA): TGTGCCAGCAGACGGGAGCACGGGTTACGGGAGACCCAGTACTTC.

CDR3 bases: TGTGCCAGCAGTTCCTATAATGAAAAACTGTTTTTT. Encoded protein: CASSSYNEKLFF. The chain joins TRBV6-5 to TRBJ1-4; D remains ambiguous. This CDR3 contains 12 residues. Germline CDR1 reads MNHEY; CDR2 reads SVGAGI. V gave up 4 bases and J gave up 4 bases, with 4 bases separating them.

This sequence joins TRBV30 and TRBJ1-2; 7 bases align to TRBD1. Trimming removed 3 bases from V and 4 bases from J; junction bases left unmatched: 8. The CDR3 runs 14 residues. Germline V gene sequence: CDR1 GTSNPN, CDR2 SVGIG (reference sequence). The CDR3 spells CAWRAGGSGYGYTF. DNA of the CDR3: TGTGCCTGGAGGGCAGGGGGTAGCGGCTATGGCTACACCTTC. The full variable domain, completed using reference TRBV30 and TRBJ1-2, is SQTIHQWPATLVQPVGSPLSLECTVEGTSNPNLYWYRQAAGRGLQLLFYSVGIGQISSEVPQNLSASRPQDRQFILSSKKLLLSDSGFYLCAWRAGGSGYGYTFGSGTRLTVV.

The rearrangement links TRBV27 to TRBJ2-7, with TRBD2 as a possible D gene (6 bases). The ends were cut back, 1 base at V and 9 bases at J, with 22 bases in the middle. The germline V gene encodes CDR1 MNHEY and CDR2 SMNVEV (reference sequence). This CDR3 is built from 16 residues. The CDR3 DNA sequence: TGTGCCAGCAGTTTATTGGGTATCGGGAGACCTTCGGGGCAGTACTTC. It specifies CASSLLGIGRPSGQYF.

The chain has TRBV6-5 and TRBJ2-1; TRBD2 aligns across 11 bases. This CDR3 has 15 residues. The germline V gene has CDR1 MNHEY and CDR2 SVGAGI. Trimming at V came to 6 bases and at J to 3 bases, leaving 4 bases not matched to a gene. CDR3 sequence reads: CASRYLAGGYNEQFF. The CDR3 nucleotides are TGTGCCAGCAGGTACCTAGCGGGAGGCTACAATGAGCAGTTCTTC.

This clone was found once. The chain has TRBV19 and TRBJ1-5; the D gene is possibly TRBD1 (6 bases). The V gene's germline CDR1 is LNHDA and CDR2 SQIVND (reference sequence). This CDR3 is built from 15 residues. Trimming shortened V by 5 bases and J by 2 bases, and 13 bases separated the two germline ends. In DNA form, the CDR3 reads TGTGCCAGTAGTGATAGGGGGAGAGGCAATCAGCCCCAGCATTTT. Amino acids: CASSDRGRGNQPQHF.

The CDR3 here is CASGLGQSTDTQYF. In DNA form, the CDR3 reads TGTGCTAGTGGTTTAGGACAGAGCACAGATACGCAGTATTTT. V is TRBV12-5 and J is TRBJ2-3; weak D call: TRBD1 (6 bases). V gave up 3 bases and J gave up 0 bases, with 7 bases separating them. The CDR3 has 14 residues. The V gene's germline CDR1 is LGHNT and CDR2 FRNRAP.

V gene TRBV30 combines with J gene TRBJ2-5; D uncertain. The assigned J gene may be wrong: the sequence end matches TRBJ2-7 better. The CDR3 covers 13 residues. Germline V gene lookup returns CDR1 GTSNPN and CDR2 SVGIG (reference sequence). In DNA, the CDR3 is TGTGCCTGGAGTACAGCAGGCCCCTACGAGCAGTACTTC. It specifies CAWSTAGPYEQYF.

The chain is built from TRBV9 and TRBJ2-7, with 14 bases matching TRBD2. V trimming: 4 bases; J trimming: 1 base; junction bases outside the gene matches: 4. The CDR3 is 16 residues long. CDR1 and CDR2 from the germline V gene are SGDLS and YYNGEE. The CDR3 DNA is TGTGCCAGCAGCACCGGACTAGCGGGAGGTTCCTACGAGCAGTACTTC. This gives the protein CASSTGLAGGSYEQYF.

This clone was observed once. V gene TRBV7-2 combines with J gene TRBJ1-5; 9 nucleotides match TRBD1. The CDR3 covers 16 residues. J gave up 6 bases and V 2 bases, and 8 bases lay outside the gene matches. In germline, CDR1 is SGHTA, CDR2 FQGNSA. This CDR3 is CASSLSLDRGAQPQHF. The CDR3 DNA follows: TGTGCCAGCAGCTTATCCCTGGACAGGGGTGCTCAGCCCCAGCATTTT.

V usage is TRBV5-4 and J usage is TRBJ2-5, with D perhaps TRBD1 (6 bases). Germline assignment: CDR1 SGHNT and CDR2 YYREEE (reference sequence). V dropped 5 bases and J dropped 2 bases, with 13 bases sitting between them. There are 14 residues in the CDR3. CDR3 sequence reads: CASSYPGQQETQYF. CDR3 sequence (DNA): TGTGCCAGCAGTTACCCTGGACAGCAAGAGACCCAGTACTTC.

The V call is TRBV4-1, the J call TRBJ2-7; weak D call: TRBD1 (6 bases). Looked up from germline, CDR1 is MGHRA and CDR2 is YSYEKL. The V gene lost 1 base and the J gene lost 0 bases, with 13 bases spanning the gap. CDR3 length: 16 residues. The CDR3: CASSQAEADSSYEQYF. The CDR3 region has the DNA TGCGCCAGCAGCCAAGCTGAAGCGGACAGCTCCTACGAGCAGTACTTC.

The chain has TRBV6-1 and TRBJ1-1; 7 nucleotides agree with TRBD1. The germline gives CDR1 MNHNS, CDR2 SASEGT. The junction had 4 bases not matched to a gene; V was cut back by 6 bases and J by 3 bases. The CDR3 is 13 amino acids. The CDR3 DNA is TGTGCCAGCAGGAGCCAGGGGGACACTGAAGCTTTCTTT. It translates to CASRSQGDTEAFF.

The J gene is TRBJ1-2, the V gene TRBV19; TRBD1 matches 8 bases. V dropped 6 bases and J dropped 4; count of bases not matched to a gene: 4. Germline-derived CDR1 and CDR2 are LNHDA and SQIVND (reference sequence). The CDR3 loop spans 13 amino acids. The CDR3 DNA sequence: TGTGCCAGTAGCCAGACAGGGGCCTATGGCTACACCTTC. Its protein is CASSQTGAYGYTF.